The clone carrying this TCR beta chain has just one count. Its antigen is currently unknown. These data are taken from a study of T cells in tuberculosis. Study observations and caveats: Selection depended on which cryopreserved specimens were available.

Sequencing was performed with immunoSEQ multiplex PCR; in TCRdb, only in-frame clones are kept and a portion is missing. The sample shows about 10,000 clones, roughly 93% of them seen only once. The sequence derives from an adult with tuberculosis. Sequencing input: PBMCs.

CDR3 residues: CAWSVGLGSPIDGYTF. Written as DNA, the CDR3 is TGTGCCTGGAGTGTGGGGCTCGGCAGCCCTATCGATGGCTACACCTTC. The rearrangement joins TRBV30 to TRBJ1-2, with D tentatively TRBD1 (5 bases). Trimming pared 0 bases from V and 6 bases from J, leaving 20 bases between. The CDR3 length is 16 residues. Germline values: CDR1 GTSNPN, CDR2 SVGIG (reference sequence). Using reference TRBV30 and TRBJ1-2 for the parts outside the CDR3, the full variable domain is SQTIHQWPATLVQPVGSPLSLECTVEGTSNPNLYWYRQAAGRGLQLLFYSVGIGQISSEVPQNLSASRPQDRQFILSSKKLLLSDSGFYLCAWSVGLGSPIDGYTFGSGTRLTVV.